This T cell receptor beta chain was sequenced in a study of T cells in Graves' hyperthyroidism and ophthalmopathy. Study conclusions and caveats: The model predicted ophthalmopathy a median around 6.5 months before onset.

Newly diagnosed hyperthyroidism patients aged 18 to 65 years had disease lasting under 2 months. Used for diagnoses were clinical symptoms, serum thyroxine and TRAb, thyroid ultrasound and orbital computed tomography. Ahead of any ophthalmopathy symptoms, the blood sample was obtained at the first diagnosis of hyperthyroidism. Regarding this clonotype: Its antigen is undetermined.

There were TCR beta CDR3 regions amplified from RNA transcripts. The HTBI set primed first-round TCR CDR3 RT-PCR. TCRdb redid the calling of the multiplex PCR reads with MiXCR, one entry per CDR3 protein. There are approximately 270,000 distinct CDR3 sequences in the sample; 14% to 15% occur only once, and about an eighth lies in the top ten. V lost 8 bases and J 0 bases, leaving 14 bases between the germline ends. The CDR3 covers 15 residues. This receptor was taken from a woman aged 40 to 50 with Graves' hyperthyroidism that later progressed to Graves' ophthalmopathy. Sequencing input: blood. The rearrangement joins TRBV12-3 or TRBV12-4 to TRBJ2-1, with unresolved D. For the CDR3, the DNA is TGTGCCAGCTCTGTGTCGTCCAGCTCCTACAATGAGCAGTTCTTC. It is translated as CASSVSSSSYNEQFF.